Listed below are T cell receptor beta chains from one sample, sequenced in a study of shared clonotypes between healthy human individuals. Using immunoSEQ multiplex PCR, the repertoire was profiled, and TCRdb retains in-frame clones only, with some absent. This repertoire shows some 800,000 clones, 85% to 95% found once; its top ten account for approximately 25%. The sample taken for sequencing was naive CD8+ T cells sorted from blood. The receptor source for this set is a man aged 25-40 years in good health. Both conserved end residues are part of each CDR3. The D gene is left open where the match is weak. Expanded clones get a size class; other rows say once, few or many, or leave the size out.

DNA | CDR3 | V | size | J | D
TGTGCCAGCAGCGCCGGGTCCCAGACTGAAGCTTTCTTT | CASSAGSQTEAFF | TRBV7-9 | NA | TRBJ1-1 | NA
TGTGCCAGCAGCCAAGTAAGGGACCGTAATGAAAAACTGTTTTTT | CASSQVRDRNEKLFF | TRBV14 | NA | TRBJ1-4 | NA
TGTGCCAGCAGCCAGTCCCAGGGGGTCTACGAGCAGTACTTC | CASSQSQGVYEQYF | TRBV4-2 | NA | TRBJ2-7 | TRBD1
TGTGCCAGCAGTTGGTCCAGGAACACTGAAGCTTTCTTT | CASSWSRNTEAFF | TRBV27 | once | TRBJ1-1 | NA
TGTGCCAGCAGCTTAGTGCCCGGGAGCACAGATACGCAGTATTTT | CASSLVPGSTDTQYF | TRBV7-8 | NA | TRBJ2-3 | NA
TGTGCCACCCCGGACAGGAACACTGAAGCTTTCTTT | CATPDRNTEAFF | TRBV2 | NA | TRBJ1-1 | NA
TGTGCCAGCAGTTTCCGGGACAGGGGGACCTACGAGCAGTACTTC | CASSFRDRGTYEQYF | TRBV6-5 | NA | TRBJ2-7 | TRBD1
TGTGCCAGCAGCCGGTCTGGGCCCAAAAACATTCAGTACTTC | CASSRSGPKNIQYF | TRBV27 | NA | TRBJ2-4 | NA
TGTGCCAGCAGCTTACCCGATTCGGACAGGGTAAGGTATGGCTACACCTTC | CASSLPDSDRVRYGYTF | TRBV7-9 | NA | TRBJ1-2 | TRBD1
TGTGCCAGCATTCCAGGCTCGACCAAATACATTCAGTACTTC | CASIPGSTKYIQYF | TRBV2 | once | TRBJ2-4 | NA
TGTGCCAGCAGGGGGACAGGGAGGGCTGAGCAGTTCTTC | CASRGTGRAEQFF | TRBV13 | NA | TRBJ2-1 | TRBD1
TGTGCCAGCAGCGGTATGATCGATGGGCCAGTTAGGATGAACACTGAAGCTTTCTTT | CASSGMIDGPVRMNTEAFF | TRBV4-2 | NA | TRBJ1-1 | NA
TGTGCCAGCAGCCAAGTCCCAGGGAATGAGCAGTTCTTC | CASSQVPGNEQFF | TRBV14 | NA | TRBJ2-1 | NA
TGTGCCAGCAGCTCCGGGACAGGGATAGGAGGAGAGACCCAGTACTTC | CASSSGTGIGGETQYF | TRBV2 | NA | TRBJ2-5 | TRBD1
TGCAGCGTTGAGAAACGGAGGCAGGGGGCCCTCGAACATCAGCCCCAGCATTTT | CSVEKRRQGALEHQPQHF | TRBV29-1 | NA | TRBJ1-5 | TRBD1
TGTGCCAGCAGCTTAGACCTGGGCGGGCACTACGAGCAGTACTTC | CASSLDLGGHYEQYF | TRBV7-2 | NA | TRBJ2-7 | NA
TGCGCCAGCAGCTTAGGGCGGGAACTCCAAGAGACCCAGTACTTC | CASSLGRELQETQYF | TRBV5-1 | once | TRBJ2-5 | NA
TGTGCCAGCAGTTACCCGGACGGACCTCGGGACTTC | CASSYPDGPRDF | TRBV6-5 | NA | TRBJ2-5 | NA
TGCGCCAGCAACCTTGGCGGGGCTAGCTACGAGCAGTACTTC | CASNLGGASYEQYF | TRBV10-2 | NA | TRBJ2-7 | NA
TGTGCCAGCAGGGGTTACGAGAACACCGGGGAGCTGTTTTTT | CASRGYENTGELFF | TRBV28 | NA | TRBJ2-2 | NA
TGTGCCAGTACCCTGGACAGGGGGTGGTCTGGGGCCAACGTCCTGACTTTC | CASTLDRGWSGANVLTF | TRBV19 | NA | TRBJ2-6 | TRBD1
TGTGCCAGCAGCTTGTGGTCGTCGGGTCCCTATGGCTACACCTTC | CASSLWSSGPYGYTF | TRBV5-5 | few | TRBJ1-2 | NA
TGTGCCATCAGTGAGGGACAGGGTCTAAATGAGCAGTTCTTC | CAISEGQGLNEQFF | TRBV10-3 | NA | TRBJ2-1 | TRBD1
TGTGCCAGCAGTTTATTCAGGGGCGGCCTGAACACTGAAGCTTTCTTT | CASSLFRGGLNTEAFF | TRBV27 | once | TRBJ1-1 | NA
TGTGCTAGTGGAGAAGGACAGGGGGCCTCCAATGAGCAGTTCTTC | CASGEGQGASNEQFF | TRBV12-5 | NA | TRBJ2-1 | TRBD1
TGCGCCAGCAGCTATTTCGACATGGCCGGGGAGCTGTTTTTT | CASSYFDMAGELFF | TRBV5-1 | NA | TRBJ2-2 | NA
TGTGCCAGCAGTCCGAGGGTTAGTCGTGGCGAGCAGTACTTC | CASSPRVSRGEQYF | TRBV2 | NA | TRBJ2-7 | NA
TGTGCCAGCAGTGACGTGCGGGAGGGAACCTACGAGCAGTACTTC | CASSDVREGTYEQYF | TRBV6-1 | NA | TRBJ2-7 | TRBD2
TGCAGCGCCGTACCCCCGGGTGAGAACACTGAAGCTTTCTTT | CSAVPPGENTEAFF | TRBV29-1 | NA | TRBJ1-1 | NA
TGCGCCAGCAGCTTGGTACCGCTCAATGAGCAGTTCTTC | CASSLVPLNEQFF | TRBV5-1 | few | TRBJ2-1 | NA
TGTGCCAGCAGTTTACGGGGGTCGGGTAGCGGGAGGGCCTCCTCCTACGAGCAGTACTTC | CASSLRGSGSGRASSYEQYF | TRBV27 | few | TRBJ2-7 | TRBD2
TGTGCTAGCAGCCCAGGGGGGGCACAAGAGACCCAGTACTTC | CASSPGGAQETQYF | TRBV7-7 | NA | TRBJ2-5 | NA
TGCGCCAGCAGCCCCCCTCCGGGGGGGCACAATGAGCAGTTCTTC | CASSPPPGGHNEQFF | TRBV5-1 | NA | TRBJ2-1 | TRBD2
TGTGCCAGCAGCACGGGACAGCAAGAGACCCAGTACTTC | CASSTGQQETQYF | TRBV9 | NA | TRBJ2-5 | TRBD1
TGTGCCAGCAGCTTAACAGGGGGGAACACAGATACGCAGTATTTT | CASSLTGGNTDTQYF | TRBV7-9 | NA | TRBJ2-3 | TRBD1
TGTGCCAGCAGCTTATCCGGGGTATCCTTGAACACTGAAGCTTTCTTT | CASSLSGVSLNTEAFF | TRBV7-3 | NA | TRBJ1-1 | NA
TGTGCCAGCAGCGTGTTCGGTCAGCCCCAGCATTTT | CASSVFGQPQHF | TRBV13 | NA | TRBJ1-5 | NA
TGTGCCAGCAGTTGGGGCGGGGAGCTGTTTTTT | CASSWGGELFF | TRBV28 | NA | TRBJ2-2 | NA
TGTGCCAGCAGCCGTACCGGGACTAGCGGGAGTGGCGCAGATACGCAGTATTTT | CASSRTGTSGSGADTQYF | TRBV7-9 | NA | TRBJ2-3 | TRBD2
TGTGCCAGCAGCTTAAATTCGGTGAGCGAGCAGTACTTC | CASSLNSVSEQYF | TRBV7-3 | once | TRBJ2-7 | NA